Listed below are T cell receptor beta chains from one sample, sequenced in a study of blood T cell repertoires in COVID-19. Some clones are missing from TCRdb's copy, which holds only in-frame ones; the method was immunoSEQ multiplex PCR. Of about 75,000 clones detected, 88% appear once; the ten largest clones hold 15% to 20%. The sequenced material came from peripheral blood. These receptors were obtained from a human donor in a cohort sampled during active COVID-19. The CDR3 runs from the conserved cysteine through the conserved F or W. The order of the fields is J gene, V gene, CDR3 length, clone size, D gene, CDR3 DNA, CDR3 protein. D genes are given only for firm matches. Size is stated for part of the rows, as once, few or many counts, or as a class when the clone is expanded.

J: TRBJ2-4; V: TRBV21-1; length: 17; size: .; D: .; DNA: TGTGCCAGCAGCAAACAGGGGGACAGGGATGCCAAAAACATTCAGTACTTC; CDR3: CASSKQGDRDAKNIQYF
J: TRBJ1-5; V: TRBV7-9; length: 11; size: .; D: .; DNA: TGTGCCAAGAACAGTAATCAGCCCCAGCATTTT; CDR3: CAKNSNQPQHF
J: TRBJ2-2; V: TRBV5-4; length: 17; size: few; D: TRBD2; DNA: TGTGCCAGCAGCGGACTAGCGGGAGGGCTGAACACCGGGGAGCTGTTTTTT; CDR3: CASSGLAGGLNTGELFF
J: TRBJ2-7; V: TRBV28; length: 13; size: .; D: .; DNA: TGTGCCACCACAGAATCACTCAACTACGAGCAGTACTTC; CDR3: CATTESLNYEQYF
J: TRBJ2-3; V: TRBV7-2; length: 16; size: .; D: TRBD1; DNA: TGTGCCAGCAGCTTAATCGGACAGGGTGGCACAGATACGCAGTATTTT; CDR3: CASSLIGQGGTDTQYF
J: TRBJ2-1; V: TRBV6-5; length: 16; size: .; D: .; DNA: TGTGCCAGCAGTTACTCGACCGGACACCTAGGCAATGAGCAGTTCTTC; CDR3: CASSYSTGHLGNEQFF
J: TRBJ2-5; V: TRBV5-1; length: 15; size: .; D: .; DNA: TGCGCCAGCAGCTCAACGCTAGGGGCCCAAGAGACCCAGTACTTC; CDR3: CASSSTLGAQETQYF
J: TRBJ1-2; V: TRBV19; length: 14; size: .; D: .; DNA: TGTGCCAGTAGTATCCAGGCAGGGGATCATGGCTACACCTTC; CDR3: CASSIQAGDHGYTF
J: TRBJ1-3; V: TRBV29-1; length: 13; size: once; D: .; DNA: TGCAGCGTTGAAGGCGAATCTGGAAACACCATATATTTT; CDR3: CSVEGESGNTIYF
J: TRBJ2-7; V: TRBV9; length: 16; size: .; D: TRBD2; DNA: TGTGCCAGCAGCGTAGGGGCTAGCGGGAGACCCTACGAGCAGTACTTC; CDR3: CASSVGASGRPYEQYF
J: TRBJ1-2; V: TRBV7-9; length: 16; size: .; D: .; DNA: TGTGCCAGCAGCTTCATAGACAGGCAGCCTAACTATGGCTACACCTTC; CDR3: CASSFIDRQPNYGYTF
J: TRBJ2-1; V: TRBV5-1; length: 15; size: .; D: TRBD1; DNA: TGCGCCAGCAGCTTGGACAGGGGGCCTGGAAATGAGCAGTTCTTC; CDR3: CASSLDRGPGNEQFF
J: TRBJ2-1; V: TRBV9; length: 14; size: once; D: .; DNA: TGTGCCAGCAGCGGCAAGTTTCCACGGTTAGAGCAGTTCTTC; CDR3: CASSGKFPRLEQFF
J: TRBJ1-1; V: TRBV3-1/TRBV3-2; length: 14; size: .; D: .; DNA: TGTGCCAGCAGAACGGGGGGGATCAACACTGAAGCTTTCTTT; CDR3: CASRTGGINTEAFF
J: TRBJ1-4; V: TRBV6-1; length: 16; size: few; D: .; DNA: TGTGCCAGCAGTGAAGAGGGAACAGGGAGCGGTGAAAAACTGTTTTTT; CDR3: CASSEEGTGSGEKLFF
J: TRBJ2-7; V: TRBV28; length: 16; size: once; D: TRBD1; DNA: TGTGCCAGCAGTCTACCCAACGGACAGGGGGCTCCTGAGCAGTACTTC; CDR3: CASSLPNGQGAPEQYF
J: TRBJ1-1; V: TRBV6-6; length: 12; size: .; D: .; DNA: TGTGCCAGCAGTTACTCTAATCTTGAAGCTTTCTTT; CDR3: CASSYSNLEAFF
J: TRBJ2-2; V: TRBV11-2; length: 14; size: .; D: .; DNA: TGTGCCAGCAGCTTAGATACGAACACCGGGGAGCTGTTTTTT; CDR3: CASSLDTNTGELFF
J: TRBJ2-1; V: TRBV10-2; length: 15; size: once; D: .; DNA: TGCGCCAGCAGCCCCGCTGCGGACTCCTACAATGAGCAGTTCTTC; CDR3: CASSPAADSYNEQFF
J: TRBJ2-2; V: TRBV2; length: 17; size: .; D: TRBD2; DNA: TGTGCCAGCAGGCTAACTAGCGGGGGGGCCCGAACCGGGGAGCTGTTTTTT; CDR3: CASRLTSGGARTGELFF
J: TRBJ2-7; V: TRBV28; length: 13; size: .; D: TRBD1; DNA: TGTGCCAGCATGCGACAGGGACGGTACGAGCAGTACTTC; CDR3: CASMRQGRYEQYF
J: TRBJ1-2; V: TRBV5-1; length: 14; size: .; D: .; DNA: TGCGCCAGCAGCTTGACAGCTGAGAACTATGGCTACACCTTC; CDR3: CASSLTAENYGYTF
J: TRBJ2-3; V: TRBV6-6; length: 16; size: .; D: TRBD2; DNA: TGTGCCAGCAGTTACGTCGCTAGCGGGGTCACAGATACGCAGTATTTT; CDR3: CASSYVASGVTDTQYF
J: TRBJ1-5; V: TRBV6-5; length: 14; size: once; D: TRBD1; DNA: TGTGCCAGCAGTAGGACAGGGCCCCATCAGCCCCAGCATTTT; CDR3: CASSRTGPHQPQHF